The entry below describes one T cell receptor (beta chain). Its binding antigen is unknown. Base qualities are missing; no much larger clone stands one base away. One collaborating source in Seattle enrolled patients while the patients were actively infected and followed the patients over time throughout the course of disease. Each collaborating institution followed its own protocols to collect whole blood in K2EDTA tubes. For TCRbeta analysis, collaborator samples were shipped as frozen whole blood, as isolated PBMCs, or as DNA extracted from either sample type. TCRbeta CDR3 regions were amplified from genomic DNA by means of the immunoSEQ Assay, a bias-controlled multiplex PCR. The study's processing was this. The number of nucleated cells in each sample was estimated from the amplification of reference gene primers within the assay. To quantify the absolute abundance of each unique TCRbeta CDR3 rearrangement, sequence reads were collapsed and filtered. For each sample, productive Simpson clonality was calculated as the square root of Simpson's diversity index over productive rearrangements. Entries here come from immuneACCESS through TCRdb and include only in-frame sequences with V and J called. Some clones fail to appear in such tables; in the studies checked, an unresolved V gene covers under half of the shortfall, and the cause of the remainder is unknown. The DNA was the basis for D and trimming; V, J and clone size are from that table. The sample table shows about 150,000 clones, and approximately 83% are seen once. The biggest ten clones account for about 12% of the sample.

The sample originates from a study of blood T cell repertoires in COVID-19 (dated by TCRdb to between 2020 and 2021). At the level of the whole study: Collaborator samples came from the United States, Italy and Spain and covered acute and convalescent phases of COVID-19. The repertoires were released in a freely available public database meant as a resource for research on the immune response to SARS-CoV-2. The samples were drawn from two sources: the first 160 participants of the ongoing ImmuneRACE study, and 950 to 1,500 subjects contributed by 6 global collaborators. Deeply sampled blood TCRbeta repertoires from subjects exposed to, actively infected with, or recovered from COVID-19 were included in the dataset. The prospective study material was composed of cDNA or gDNA derived from T cells, B-cell-depleted T cells, or PBMCs. Nearly every sample came with metadata listing a de-identified subject ID, COVID-19 status, age in years and sex. HLA class I and class II types, where available, came from metadata supplied by the sample provider rather than from assay-based typing.

What the authors observed across the whole study: Clinical and demographic metadata were provided uncurated, with the amount varying by source and participant.

Input material: peripheral blood. This clonotype was obtained from a woman between 55 and 75 years old with COVID-19, enrolled during active disease.

CDR3 protein: CASRKGTHNEKLFF. The nucleotides are TGTGCCAGTAGGAAAGGGACACATAATGAAAAACTGTTTTTT. Recombination joined TRBV19 with TRBJ1-4, with TRBD1 perhaps the D gene, on 6 matching bases. V and J lose 6 bases and 4 bases, and a span of 12 bases separates them. From its cysteine to its phenylalanine, the CDR3 spans 14 amino acids. Only the CDR3 DNA is retained, 42 bases long and in frame from the first base. From a lookup of the germline V gene (reference sequence), CDR1 and CDR2 are LNHDA and SQIVND.